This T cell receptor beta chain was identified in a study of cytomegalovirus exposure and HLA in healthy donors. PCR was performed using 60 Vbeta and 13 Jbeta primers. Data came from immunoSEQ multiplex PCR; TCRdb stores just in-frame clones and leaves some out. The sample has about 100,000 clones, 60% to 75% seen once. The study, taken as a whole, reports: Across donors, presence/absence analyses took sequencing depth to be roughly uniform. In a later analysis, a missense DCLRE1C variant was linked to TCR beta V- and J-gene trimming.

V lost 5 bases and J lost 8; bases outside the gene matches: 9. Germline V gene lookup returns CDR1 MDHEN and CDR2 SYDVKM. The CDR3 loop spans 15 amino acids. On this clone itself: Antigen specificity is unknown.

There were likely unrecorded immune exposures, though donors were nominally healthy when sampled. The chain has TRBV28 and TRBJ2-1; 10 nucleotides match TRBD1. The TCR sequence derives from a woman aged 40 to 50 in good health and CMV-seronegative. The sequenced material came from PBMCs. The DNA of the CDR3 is TGTGCCAGCAGTCTACGACAGGGGGCCGTCGATGAGCAGTTCTTC. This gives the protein CASSLRQGAVDEQFF.